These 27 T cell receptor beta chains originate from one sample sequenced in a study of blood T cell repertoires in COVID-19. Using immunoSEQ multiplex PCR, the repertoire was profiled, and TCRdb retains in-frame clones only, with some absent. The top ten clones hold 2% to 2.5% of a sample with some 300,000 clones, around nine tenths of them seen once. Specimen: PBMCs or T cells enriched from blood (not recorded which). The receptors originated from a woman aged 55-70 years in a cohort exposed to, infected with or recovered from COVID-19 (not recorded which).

This CDR3 is CASSSGLGFIDTQYF. The CDR3 nucleotides are TGTGCCAGCAGCTCCGGACTAGGGTTTATAGATACGCAGTATTTT. This sequence joins TRBV9 and TRBJ2-3; 7 bases fit TRBD2. The germline V gene encodes CDR1 SGDLS and CDR2 YYNGEE. After removal of 4 bases from V and 5 bases from J, the junction contained 10 bases not matched to a gene. The CDR3 spans 15 residues.

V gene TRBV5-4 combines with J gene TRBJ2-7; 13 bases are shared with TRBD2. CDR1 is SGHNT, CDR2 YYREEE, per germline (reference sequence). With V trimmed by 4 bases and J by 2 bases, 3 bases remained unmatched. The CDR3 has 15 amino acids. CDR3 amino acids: CASSVGLAGTYEQYF. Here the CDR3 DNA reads TGTGCCAGCAGCGTGGGACTAGCGGGAACCTACGAGCAGTACTTC.

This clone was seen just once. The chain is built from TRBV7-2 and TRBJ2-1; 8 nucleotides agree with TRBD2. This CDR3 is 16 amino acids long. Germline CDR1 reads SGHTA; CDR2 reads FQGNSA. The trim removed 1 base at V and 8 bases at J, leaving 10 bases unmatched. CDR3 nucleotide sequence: TGTGCCAGCAGCTTAGAACTCGCGGGAGGTATCTATGAGCAGTTCTTC. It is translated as CASSLELAGGIYEQFF.

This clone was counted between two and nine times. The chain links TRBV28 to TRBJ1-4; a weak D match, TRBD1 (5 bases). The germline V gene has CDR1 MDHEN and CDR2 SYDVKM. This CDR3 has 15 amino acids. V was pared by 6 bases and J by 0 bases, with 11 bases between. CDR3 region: CASRPRQTTNEKLFF. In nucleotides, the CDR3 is TGTGCCAGCAGGCCGCGACAGACAACTAATGAAAAACTGTTTTTT. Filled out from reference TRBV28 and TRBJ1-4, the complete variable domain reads DVKVTQSSRYLVKRTGEKVFLECVQDMDHENMFWYRQDPGLGLRLIYFSYDVKMKEKGDIPEGYSVSREKKERFSLILESASTNQTSMYLCASRPRQTTNEKLFFGSGTQLSVL.

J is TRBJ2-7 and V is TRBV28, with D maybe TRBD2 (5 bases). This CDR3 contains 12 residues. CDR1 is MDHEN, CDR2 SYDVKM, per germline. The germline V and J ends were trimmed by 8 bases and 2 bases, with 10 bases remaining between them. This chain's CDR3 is CASGLEAYEQYF. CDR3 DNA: TGTGCCAGCGGTCTGGAGGCCTACGAGCAGTACTTC.

CDR3 DNA: TGTGCCAGCAGTTTAACCCTAGCGGAAAGAGTCAGGGATACGCAGTATTTT. This codes for CASSLTLAERVRDTQYF. The chain combines TRBV27 with TRBJ2-3, with TRBD2 identical over 7 bases. This CDR3 is 17 amino acids long. With V trimmed by 2 bases and J by 6 bases, 14 bases remained unmatched. Germline CDR1 and CDR2: MNHEY and SMNVEV (reference sequence).

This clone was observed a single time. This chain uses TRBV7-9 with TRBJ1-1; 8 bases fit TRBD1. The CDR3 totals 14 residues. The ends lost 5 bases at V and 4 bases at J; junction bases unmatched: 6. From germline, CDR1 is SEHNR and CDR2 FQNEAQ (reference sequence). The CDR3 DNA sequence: TGTGCCAGCAGCAGGACAGGGTCTGGCACTGAAGCTTTCTTT. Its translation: CASSRTGSGTEAFF.

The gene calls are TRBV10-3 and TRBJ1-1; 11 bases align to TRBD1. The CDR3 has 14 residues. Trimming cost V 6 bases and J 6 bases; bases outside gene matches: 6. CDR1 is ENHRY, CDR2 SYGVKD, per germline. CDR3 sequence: CAIRPGQGGAEAFF. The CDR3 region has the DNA TGTGCCATCAGACCGGGACAGGGGGGGGCTGAAGCTTTCTTT.

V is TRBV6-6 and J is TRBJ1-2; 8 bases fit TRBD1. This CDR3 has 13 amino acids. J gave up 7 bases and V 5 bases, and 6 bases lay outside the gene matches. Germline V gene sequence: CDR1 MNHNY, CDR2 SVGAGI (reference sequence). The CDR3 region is CASSQQGESGYTF. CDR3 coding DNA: TGTGCCAGCAGTCAACAGGGGGAGAGTGGCTACACCTTC.

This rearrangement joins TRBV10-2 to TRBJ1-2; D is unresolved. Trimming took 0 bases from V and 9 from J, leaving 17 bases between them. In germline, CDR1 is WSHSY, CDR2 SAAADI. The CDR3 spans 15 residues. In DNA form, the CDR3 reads TGCGCCAGCAGTGAGTCAACCGACCGATCTAGGAGCTACACCTTC. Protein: CASSESTDRSRSYTF.

The CDR3 sequence is CASSPKAGGPDEQFF. The DNA for the CDR3 is TGTGCCAGCAGCCCAAAAGCGGGAGGGCCCGATGAGCAGTTCTTC. This rearrangement joins TRBV7-6 to TRBJ2-1, with 10 positions matching TRBD2. The CDR3 loop spans 15 amino acids. The trim removed 5 bases at V and 8 bases at J, leaving 9 bases unmatched. Germline V gene sequence: CDR1 SGHVS, CDR2 FNYEAQ.

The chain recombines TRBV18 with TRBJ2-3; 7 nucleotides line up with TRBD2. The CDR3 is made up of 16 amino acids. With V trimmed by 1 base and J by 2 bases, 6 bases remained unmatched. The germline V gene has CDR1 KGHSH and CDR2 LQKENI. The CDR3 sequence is CASSPRLAVNTDTQYF. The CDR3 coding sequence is TGTGCCAGCTCACCACGGCTAGCGGTGAACACAGATACGCAGTATTTT.

The CDR3 loop reads CASSLSGGGPYEQYF. Here the CDR3 DNA reads TGTGCCAGCAGTTTGTCGGGGGGAGGGCCCTACGAGCAGTACTTC. This rearrangement joins TRBV28 to TRBJ2-7, with TRBD2 matching 7 bases. The CDR3 contains 15 residues. Germline V gene sequence: CDR1 MDHEN, CDR2 SYDVKM. With V trimmed by 3 bases and J by 2 bases, 7 bases remained unmatched. The entire variable domain, with the rest obtained from reference TRBV28 and TRBJ2-7, is as follows: DVKVTQSSRYLVKRTGEKVFLECVQDMDHENMFWYRQDPGLGLRLIYFSYDVKMKEKGDIPEGYSVSREKKERFSLILESASTNQTSMYLCASSLSGGGPYEQYFGPGTRLTVT.

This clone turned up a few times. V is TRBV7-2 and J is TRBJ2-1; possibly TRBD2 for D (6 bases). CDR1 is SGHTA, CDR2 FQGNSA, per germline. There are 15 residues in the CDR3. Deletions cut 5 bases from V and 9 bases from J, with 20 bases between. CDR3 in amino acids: CASSQGRLGGVEQFF. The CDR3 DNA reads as TGTGCCAGCAGCCAGGGAAGGCTAGGAGGGGTTGAGCAGTTCTTC.

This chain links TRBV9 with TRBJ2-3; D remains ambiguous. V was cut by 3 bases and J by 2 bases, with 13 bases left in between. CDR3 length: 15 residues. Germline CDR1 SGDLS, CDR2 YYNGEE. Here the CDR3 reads CASSADSYHTDTQYF. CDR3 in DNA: TGTGCCAGCAGCGCCGACTCTTACCACACAGATACGCAGTATTTT.

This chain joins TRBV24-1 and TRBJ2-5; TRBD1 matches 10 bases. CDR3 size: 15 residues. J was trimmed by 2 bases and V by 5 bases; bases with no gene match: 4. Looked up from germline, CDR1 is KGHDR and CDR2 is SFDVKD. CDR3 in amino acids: CATSGADRGQETQYF. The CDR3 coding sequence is TGTGCCACCAGTGGGGCGGACAGGGGGCAAGAGACCCAGTACTTC.

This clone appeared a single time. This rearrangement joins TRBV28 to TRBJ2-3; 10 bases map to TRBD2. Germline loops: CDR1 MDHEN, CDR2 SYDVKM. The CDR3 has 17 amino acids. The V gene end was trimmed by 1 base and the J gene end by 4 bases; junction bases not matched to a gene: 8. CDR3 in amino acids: CASSLYTSGRGSDTQYF. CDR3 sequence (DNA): TGTGCCAGCAGTTTATATACAAGCGGGAGGGGCTCAGATACGCAGTATTTT.

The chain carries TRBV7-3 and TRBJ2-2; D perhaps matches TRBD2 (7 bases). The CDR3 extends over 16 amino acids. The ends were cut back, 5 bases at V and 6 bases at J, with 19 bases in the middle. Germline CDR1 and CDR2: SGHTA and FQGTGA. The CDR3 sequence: CASSPGGGKFPGELFF. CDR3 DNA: TGTGCCAGCAGCCCGGGGGGCGGGAAGTTTCCCGGGGAGCTGTTTTTT.

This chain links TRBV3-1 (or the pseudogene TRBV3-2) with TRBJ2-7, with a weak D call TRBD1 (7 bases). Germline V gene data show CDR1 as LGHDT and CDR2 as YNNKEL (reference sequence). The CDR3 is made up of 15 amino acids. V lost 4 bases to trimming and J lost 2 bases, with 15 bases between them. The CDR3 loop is CASSPPGGSAYEQYF. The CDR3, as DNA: TGTGCCAGCAGCCCCCCAGGGGGGTCGGCCTACGAGCAGTACTTC.

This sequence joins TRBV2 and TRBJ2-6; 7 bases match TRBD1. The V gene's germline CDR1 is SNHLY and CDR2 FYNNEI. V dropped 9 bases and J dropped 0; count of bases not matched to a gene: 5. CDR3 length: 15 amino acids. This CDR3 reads CASKGQPSGANVLTF. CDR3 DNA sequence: TGTGCCAGTAAGGGACAGCCCTCTGGGGCCAACGTCCTGACTTTC.

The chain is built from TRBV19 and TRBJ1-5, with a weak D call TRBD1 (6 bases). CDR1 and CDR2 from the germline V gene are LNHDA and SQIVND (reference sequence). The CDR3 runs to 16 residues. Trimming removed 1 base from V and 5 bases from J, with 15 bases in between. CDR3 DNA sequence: TGTGCCAGTAGTATAGCTTTCGACAGGCTACATCAGCCCCAGCATTTT. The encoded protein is CASSIAFDRLHQPQHF.

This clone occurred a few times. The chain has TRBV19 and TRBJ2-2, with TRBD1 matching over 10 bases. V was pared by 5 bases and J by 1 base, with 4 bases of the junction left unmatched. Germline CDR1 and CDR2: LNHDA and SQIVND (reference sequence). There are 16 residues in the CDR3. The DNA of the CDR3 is TGTGCCAGTAGTCGGGGACAGGGGCGGAACACCGGGGAGCTGTTTTTT. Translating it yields CASSRGQGRNTGELFF.

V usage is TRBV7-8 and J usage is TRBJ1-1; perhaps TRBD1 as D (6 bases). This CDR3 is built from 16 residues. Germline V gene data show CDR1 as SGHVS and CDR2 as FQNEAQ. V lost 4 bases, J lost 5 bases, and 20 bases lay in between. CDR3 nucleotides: TGTGCCAGCAGCTCCCGTGGTGCGGGGGCGCTTACTGAAGCTTTCTTT. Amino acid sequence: CASSSRGAGALTEAFF.

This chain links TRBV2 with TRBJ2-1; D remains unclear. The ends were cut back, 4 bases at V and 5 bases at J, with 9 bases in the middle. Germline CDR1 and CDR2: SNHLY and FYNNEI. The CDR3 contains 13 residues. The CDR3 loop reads CASSGGSNNEQFF. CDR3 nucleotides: TGTGCCAGCAGTGGTGGTTCTAACAATGAGCAGTTCTTC.

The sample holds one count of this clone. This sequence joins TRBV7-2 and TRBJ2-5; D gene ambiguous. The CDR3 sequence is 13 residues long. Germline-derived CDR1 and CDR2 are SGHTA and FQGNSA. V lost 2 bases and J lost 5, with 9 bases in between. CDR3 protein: CASSLSRSETQYF. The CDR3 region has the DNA TGTGCCAGCAGCTTATCACGGTCGGAGACCCAGTACTTC.

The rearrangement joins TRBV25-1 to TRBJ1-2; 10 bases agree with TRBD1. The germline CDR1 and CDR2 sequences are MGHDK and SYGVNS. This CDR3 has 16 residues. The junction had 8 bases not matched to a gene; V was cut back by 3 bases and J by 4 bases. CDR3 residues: CASSDHPGQGGYGYTF. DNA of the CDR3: TGTGCCAGCAGTGACCACCCAGGACAGGGGGGCTATGGCTACACCTTC.

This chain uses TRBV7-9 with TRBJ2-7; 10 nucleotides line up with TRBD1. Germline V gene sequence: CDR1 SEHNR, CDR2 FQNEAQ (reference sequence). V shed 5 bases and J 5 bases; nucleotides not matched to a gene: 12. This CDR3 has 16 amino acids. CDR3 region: CASSTGGTGVGHEQYF. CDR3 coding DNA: TGTGCCAGCAGCACCGGAGGGACAGGGGTCGGACACGAGCAGTACTTC.